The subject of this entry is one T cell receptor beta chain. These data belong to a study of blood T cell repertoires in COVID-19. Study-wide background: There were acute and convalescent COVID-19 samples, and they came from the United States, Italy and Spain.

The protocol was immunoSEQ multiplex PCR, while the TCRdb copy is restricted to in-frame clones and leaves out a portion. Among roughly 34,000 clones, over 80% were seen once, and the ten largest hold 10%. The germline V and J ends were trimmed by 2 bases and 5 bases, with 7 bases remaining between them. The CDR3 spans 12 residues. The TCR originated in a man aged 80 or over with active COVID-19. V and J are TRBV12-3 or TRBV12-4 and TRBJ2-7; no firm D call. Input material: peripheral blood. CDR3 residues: CASSLRVDEQYF. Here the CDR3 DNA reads TGTGCCAGCAGTTTAAGAGTCGACGAGCAGTACTTC.